Below are 32 T cell receptor beta chains sequenced from a single sample in a study of T-cell memory formation after mild COVID-19. TCRdb re-derived calls from the 5' RACE reads in MiXCR, one entry per CDR3 protein. Of under 450,000 distinct CDR3 sequences in the sample, roughly 14% were seen once. The sample was PBMCs or a T cell subset sorted from them (not recorded which). All receptors come from a young man who had mild COVID-19 (a few samples of this study predate the infection). Cell type and time point are not known.

This clonotype was seen a few times. The chain is built from TRBV5-1 and TRBJ2-7, with D unclear. Germline CDR1 is SGHRS and CDR2 is YFSETQ. This CDR3 comprises 14 residues. V shed 2 bases and J shed 1 base, with 10 bases lying between them. CDR3 bases: TGCGCCAGCAGCTTTGGACCGATATCCTACGAGCAGTACGTC. Translated, it gives CASSFGPISYEQYV.

The V and J genes are TRBV6-5 and TRBJ1-1; TRBD1 matches at 10 bases. This CDR3 region has 15 residues. The V gene end was trimmed by 6 bases and the J gene end by 4 bases; junction bases not matched to a gene: 8. Germline CDR1 reads MNHEY; CDR2 reads SVGAGI. The CDR3 region is CASSSLTGGGTEAFF. Written as DNA, the CDR3 is TGTGCCAGCAGCTCTCTGACAGGGGGCGGCACTGAAGCTTTCTTT.

V and J are TRBV3-1 and TRBJ2-5, with D maybe TRBD2 (5 bases). The CDR3 covers 14 residues. CDR1 is LGHDT and CDR2 is YNNKEL in the germline V gene (reference sequence). Trimming stripped 3 bases from V and 2 bases from J, with 10 bases between. The CDR3 DNA sequence: TGTGCCAGCAGCCAGTCCGGGGTTCAAGAGACCCAGTACTTC. This encodes CASSQSGVQETQYF.

The chain joins TRBV4-1 to TRBJ2-3; TRBD1 matches 8 bases. The CDR3 totals 14 residues. The J segment lost 7 bases and the V segment lost 1 base, leaving 4 bases of the junction unmatched. The germline V gene encodes CDR1 MGHRA and CDR2 YSYEKL. This CDR3 is CASSQVDRVNTQYF. DNA of the CDR3: TGCGCCAGCAGCCAAGTGGACAGGGTCAATACGCAGTATTTT.

This clonotype was picked up many times. CDR3 amino acids: CASSPRTSGGDPRSQYF. The CDR3 bases are TGCGCCAGCAGCCCTCGGACTAGCGGGGGGGACCCGAGGTCCCAGTACTTC. This chain links TRBV5-1 with TRBJ2-5; 15 bases are shared with TRBD2. The CDR3 loop spans 17 amino acids. The V gene end was trimmed by 4 bases and the J gene end by 9 bases; junction bases not matched to a gene: 13. Germline values: CDR1 SGHRS, CDR2 YFSETQ.

In its sample, this clonotype was seen a few times. The chain couples TRBV7-9 to TRBJ1-2; D not certain. The V gene's germline CDR1 is SEHNR and CDR2 FQNEAQ (reference sequence). Between the trimmed V and J ends, which lost 0 bases and 3 bases, there was a span of 14 bases. The CDR3 loop spans 16 amino acids. The CDR3 sequence is CASSLAYRAIDYGYTF. As DNA, the CDR3 is TGTGCCAGCAGCTTAGCTTACCGGGCTATAGACTATGGCTACACCTTC.

This clonotype was counted only a few times. The chain joins TRBV5-6 to TRBJ1-2; D not resolved. Germline loops: CDR1 SGHDT, CDR2 YYEEEE. The V end was cut by 0 bases, the J end by 8 bases, with 17 bases between. The CDR3 is 15 amino acids. CDR3 DNA: TGTGCCAGCAGCTTGGCCCCACTCAGACGGAACGGCTACACCTTC. This translates into CASSLAPLRRNGYTF.

V and J are TRBV3-1 and TRBJ2-3; 10 positions match TRBD2. This CDR3 contains 17 residues. The ends lost 4 bases at V and 1 base at J; junction bases unmatched: 8. Germline CDR1 LGHDT, CDR2 YNNKEL (reference sequence). The DNA for the CDR3 is TGTGCCAGCAGCCGAGGCAGGGGGACTAGCGGCACAGATACGCAGTATTTT. As protein: CASSRGRGTSGTDTQYF.

This clonotype occurred a few times. This chain connects TRBV5-1 to TRBJ2-1; 8 bases are shared with TRBD1. Germline V gene data show CDR1 as SGHRS and CDR2 as YFSETQ. V dropped 2 bases and J dropped 2; count of bases not matched to a gene: 3. The CDR3 is made up of 15 amino acids. The CDR3 DNA reads TGCGCCAGCAGCTTACCGGGACAGGCCTACAATGAGCAGTTCTTC. This encodes CASSLPGQAYNEQFF.

The chain couples TRBV27 to TRBJ1-2; no reliable D call. The V gene's germline CDR1 is MNHEY and CDR2 SMNVEV (reference sequence). The CDR3 length is 12 residues. V was pared by 6 bases and J by 8 bases, with 13 bases between. Written as DNA, the CDR3 is TGTGCCAGCAGGGTAGGGTCTGCGGGCTACACCTTC. This codes for CASRVGSAGYTF.

CDR3 sequence (DNA): TGTGCCAGCAGTAAATACAATGAGCAGTTCTTC. Its translation is CASSKYNEQFF. The chain carries TRBV6-2 or TRBV6-3 and TRBJ2-1; D uncertain. The CDR3 is 11 amino acids. Germline V lookup: CDR1 MNHEY, CDR2 SVGEGT. V was pared by 5 bases and J by 4 bases, with 3 bases between.

The chain combines TRBV4-3 with TRBJ2-4, with D maybe TRBD2 (5 bases). Trimming took 1 base from V and 3 from J, leaving 13 bases between them. Germline-derived CDR1 and CDR2 are LGHNA and YSLEER. The CDR3 runs 16 residues. The CDR3 region has the DNA TGCGCCAGCAGCCAAGCCCCGGGGTACGTCAAAAACATTCAGTACTTC. Translating it yields CASSQAPGYVKNIQYF.

This clonotype has just a few counts. The CDR3 coding sequence is TGTGCCAGCAGCCAAGGGTACGAAGGCTACACCTTC. Protein: CASSQGYEGYTF. J is TRBJ1-2 and V is TRBV7-2, with D hard to call. CDR3 length: 12 amino acids. V was pared by 5 bases and J by 8 bases, with 12 bases between. Per the germline V gene, CDR1 is SGHTA and CDR2 is FQGNSA.

This clonotype was detected many times. This chain uses TRBV4-2 with TRBJ2-1; TRBD1 or TRBD2 may be the D gene (6 bases each). The CDR3 consists of 16 residues. Germline V gene data show CDR1 as LGHNA and CDR2 as YNFKEQ. Trimming stripped 0 bases from V and 4 bases from J, with 13 bases between. This CDR3 is CASSQDPGAGYNEQFF. The CDR3 coding sequence is TGTGCCAGCAGCCAAGATCCGGGGGCAGGTTACAATGAGCAGTTCTTC.

CDR3 in DNA: TGTGCTAGTGCTACCGACAGGGGGCCAGAGAAGACCCAGTACTTC. Protein: CASATDRGPEKTQYF. This rearrangement joins TRBV12-5 to TRBJ2-5; 10 bases align to TRBD1. This CDR3 spans 15 amino acids. Germline trimming cut 7 bases from V and 6 bases from J; bases unmatched to any gene: 11. Germline lookup yields CDR1 LGHNT and CDR2 FRNRAP.

The chain is built from TRBV4-1 and TRBJ1-4; the D gene is possibly TRBD1 (6 bases). Germline values: CDR1 MGHRA, CDR2 YSYEKL. The CDR3 sequence is 15 residues long. Trimming removed 5 bases from V and 10 bases from J, with 20 bases in between. In nucleotides, the CDR3 is TGCGCCAGCAGCGCAGGGACAAGCCGATGGGGAAAACTGTTTTTT. This gives the protein CASSAGTSRWGKLFF.

The chain combines TRBV6-5 with TRBJ1-1, with a weak D call TRBD1 (6 bases). Germline V lookup: CDR1 MNHEY, CDR2 SVGAGI. V lost 6 bases and J 3 bases, leaving 14 bases between the germline ends. The CDR3 spans 14 residues. The chain's CDR3 is CASREKGHYTEAFF. In DNA form, the CDR3 reads TGTGCCAGCAGAGAGAAGGGACACTACACTGAAGCTTTCTTT.

The chain employs TRBV5-1 and TRBJ2-3; TRBD1 aligns across 7 bases. CDR1 and CDR2 (germline): SGHRS, YFSETQ. V trimming: 4 bases; J trimming: 0 bases; junction bases outside the gene matches: 5. The CDR3 has 15 amino acids. In DNA form, the CDR3 reads TGCGCCAGCAGCCTAGGACAGGCCAGCACAGATACGCAGTATTTT. Protein sequence: CASSLGQASTDTQYF.

This clonotype was seen more than once but under ten times. The chain links TRBV9 to TRBJ1-1; a weak D match, TRBD1 (6 bases). Germline-derived CDR1 and CDR2 are SGDLS and YYNGEE. The V gene lost 2 bases and the J gene lost 5 bases, with 28 bases spanning the gap. The CDR3 runs to 19 residues. In nucleotides, the CDR3 is TGTGCCAGCAGCGTTGTGACCTTGGGGCCCAGGGGAGGTAGGACTGAAGCTTTCTTT. Translated: CASSVVTLGPRGGRTEAFF.

This clonotype occurred a few times. The J gene is TRBJ2-4, the V gene TRBV18, with D tentatively TRBD2 (5 bases). V was trimmed by 1 base and J by 3 bases, leaving 16 bases between them. Looked up from germline, CDR1 is KGHSH and CDR2 is LQKENI. The CDR3 length is 17 residues. The CDR3, as DNA: TGTGCCAGCTCACCACGGTTAGAGGGCTGGGGCAAAAACATTCAGTACTTC. Amino acids: CASSPRLEGWGKNIQYF.

This clonotype was observed a few times. CDR3 sequence: CAWSSGRGYEQYF. CDR3 sequence (DNA): TGTGCCTGGAGCTCAGGGCGGGGATACGAGCAGTACTTC. V is TRBV30 and J is TRBJ2-7, with D possibly matching TRBD2 (6 bases). Per germline, CDR1 GTSNPN and CDR2 SVGIG (reference sequence). The V end was cut by 3 bases, the J end by 4 bases, with 13 bases between. CDR3 length: 13 residues.

This clonotype has a handful of counts. This chain uses TRBV20-1 with TRBJ2-2; 11 nucleotides match TRBD2. Per the germline V gene, CDR1 is DFQATT and CDR2 is SNEGSKA (reference sequence). The length of the CDR3 is 18 residues. J was trimmed by 5 bases and V by 3 bases; bases with no gene match: 14. CDR3 sequence (DNA): TGCAGTGCTAGGGATCCACTAGCGGGGGAGCGAACGACCGGGGAGCTGTTTTTT. Protein: CSARDPLAGERTTGELFF.

This clonotype has a count of ten or more. The chain employs TRBV12-3 or TRBV12-4 and TRBJ1-1; D is undetermined. The V end was cut by 6 bases, the J end by 7 bases, with 18 bases between. This CDR3 comprises 14 residues. The CDR3 is CASSRAGPEFEAFF. The CDR3 nucleotides read TGTGCCAGCAGCCGAGCGGGCCCCGAATTTGAAGCTTTCTTT.

The gene calls are TRBV7-2 and TRBJ2-2; 9 bases fit TRBD2. Germline CDR1 reads SGHTA; CDR2 reads FQGNSA. This CDR3 has 16 amino acids. The trim removed 1 base at V and 7 bases at J, leaving 7 bases unmatched. CDR3 amino acids: CASSLVLAGPGGELFF. In nucleotides, the CDR3 is TGTGCCAGCAGCTTAGTTCTAGCGGGACCGGGCGGGGAGCTGTTTTTT.

V usage is TRBV9 and J usage is TRBJ1-2; 7 nucleotides line up with TRBD1. CDR3 length equals 15 residues. V lost 4 bases, J lost 4 bases, and 10 bases stayed unmatched. CDR1 is SGDLS, CDR2 YYNGEE, per germline. Written as DNA, the CDR3 is TGTGCCAGCAGCCCCCCACAGGGGATAGGCTATGGCTACACCTTC. Encoded protein: CASSPPQGIGYGYTF.

The chain has TRBV6-5 and TRBJ1-1; D might be TRBD1 (5 bases). The CDR3 totals 16 residues. V lost 5 bases and J 4 bases, leaving 20 bases between the germline ends. Germline V gene sequence: CDR1 MNHEY, CDR2 SVGAGI. CDR3 bases: TGTGCCAGCAGTCGAAGTGAGGGGCCTCTAATCACTGAAGCTTTCTTT. Amino acids: CASSRSEGPLITEAFF.

The V gene is TRBV20-1, the J gene TRBJ2-7; D is undetermined. V shed 3 bases and J shed 2 bases, with 14 bases lying between them. Germline CDR1 DFQATT, CDR2 SNEGSKA (reference sequence). The CDR3 has 14 residues. CDR3 in DNA: TGCAGTGCTAGCTTAGTCGGCAGAACCTACGAGCAGTACGTC. This gives the protein CSASLVGRTYEQYV.

This chain uses TRBV20-1 with TRBJ1-2; D gene unclear. The germline gives CDR1 DFQATT, CDR2 SNEGSKA (reference sequence). Deletions cut 3 bases from V and 5 bases from J, with 13 bases between. This CDR3 is 13 amino acids long. The CDR3 here is CSASDPVVYGYTF. CDR3 in DNA: TGCAGTGCTAGCGATCCCGTGGTTTATGGCTACACCTTC.

The table lists this clonotype with a few counts. This chain uses TRBV3-1 with TRBJ1-4; the match to TRBD1 covers 10 bases. The CDR3 has 16 amino acids. With 2 bases clipped from V and 8 bases from J, the junction kept 8 bases outside the gene matches. Germline V gene sequence: CDR1 LGHDT, CDR2 YNNKEL (reference sequence). CDR3 coding DNA: TGTGCCAGCAGCCAATTTTTGTCGGGACAGGGGGAAAAACTGTTTTTT. Amino acids: CASSQFLSGQGEKLFF.

The chain recombines TRBV29-1 with TRBJ1-3; D is ambiguous. The ends were cut back, 4 bases at V and 4 bases at J, with 11 bases in the middle. The CDR3 sequence is 13 residues long. Germline-derived CDR1 and CDR2 are SQVTM and ANQGSEA. The CDR3 protein is CSVVPEAGNTIYF. CDR3 DNA sequence: TGCAGCGTTGTGCCTGAGGCCGGAAACACCATATATTTT.

This clonotype was seen a handful of times. This chain joins TRBV29-1 and TRBJ2-5; D is ambiguous. The CDR3 covers 11 residues. The germline V gene has CDR1 SQVTM and CDR2 ANQGSEA. V shed 1 base and J shed 3 bases, with 3 bases lying between them. CDR3 region: CSVEGEETQYF. DNA of the CDR3: TGCAGCGTTGAAGGGGAAGAGACCCAGTACTTC.

This clonotype appeared a few times. The rearrangement joins TRBV15 to TRBJ2-7; either TRBD1 or TRBD2 may fit D (5 bases each). The germline gives CDR1 LNHNV, CDR2 YYDKDF (reference sequence). This CDR3 comprises 16 residues. V lost 1 base to trimming and J lost 2 bases, with 15 bases between them. In nucleotides, the CDR3 is TGTGCCACCAGCAGAGTTGGTGGCGTGGGGGCCTACGAGCAGTACTTC. As protein: CATSRVGGVGAYEQYF.